Reported below is one T cell receptor beta chain. Its specificity is unknown. The source of the sample is a study of graft-versus-host responses after intestinal transplantation. The overall study: Once they had received anti-thymocyte globulin induction, all recipients took tacrolimus and steroids for roughly three years.

Broader study findings: Early declines in HvG clones that occurred post-transplant were associated with peak circulating GvH clone levels.

The repertoire was sequenced with immunoSEQ multiplex PCR; TCRdb's copy has only in-frame clones and lacks some. The data hold tens of thousands of clones, with over 85% observed a single time. This CDR3 comprises 14 residues. The V gene's germline CDR1 is SEHNR and CDR2 FQNEAQ (reference sequence). The V end was cut by 1 base, the J end by 0 bases, with 4 bases between. The sequenced sample was unstimulated CD8+ T cells sorted from spleen or lymph node cells, obtained before intestinal transplant. The chain has TRBV7-9 and TRBJ2-4; no firm D call. The clonotype was recovered from a human donor who received an intestinal transplant. CDR3 sequence reads: CASSLGLAKNIQYF. CDR3 in DNA: TGTGCCAGCAGCTTAGGTCTAGCCAAAAACATTCAGTACTTC.